This section outlines one TCR beta chain sequence together with its context. PCR amplification relied on 60 Vbeta primers (plus 13 Jbeta primers). Sequenced by immunoSEQ multiplex PCR; TCRdb stores in-frame clones only, minus some. The sample shows 65,000 to 85,000 clones, about 76% of them seen only once. The record originates from a study of cytomegalovirus exposure and HLA in healthy donors. The length of the CDR3 is 13 residues. V trimming: 7 bases; J trimming: 11 bases; junction bases outside the gene matches: 12. Germline V gene lookup returns CDR1 MDHEN and CDR2 SYDVKM. The specimen was PBMCs. This receptor was obtained from a male donor in good health and CMV-seropositive. The chain employs TRBV28 and TRBJ1-1, with 8 bases matching TRBD1. Here the CDR3 reads CASKTAGTGVAFF. The CDR3 region has the DNA TGTGCCAGCAAGACGGCAGGGACAGGTGTCGCTTTCTTT.